Following are 28 T cell receptor beta chains from one sample sequenced in a study of identical twins. TCRdb recomputed calls from the 5' RACE reads with MiXCR, one row per CDR3 protein. The sample has about 190,000 distinct CDR3 sequences; 15% to 20% are singletons. These same data were also listed under a study on T cells expressing NK-cell markers.

Sequencing input: CD8+ T cells sorted from blood. The source is a young woman in good health.

This clonotype was counted ten times or more. This chain links TRBV6-1 with TRBJ2-2; TRBD1 is a possible D gene (6 bases). Germline-derived CDR1 and CDR2 are MNHNS and SASEGT. CDR3 length equals 16 residues. The V and J ends lost 6 bases and 6 bases respectively, with 20 bases between them. The CDR3 reads CASSLPPQGQSGELFF. The CDR3 DNA is TGTGCCAGCAGCCTCCCCCCACAGGGCCAGTCCGGGGAGCTGTTTTTT.

This clonotype was observed a handful of times. The chain joins TRBV11-2 to TRBJ2-1, with 10 bases fitting TRBD2. J lost 5 bases, V lost 0 bases, and 13 bases had no gene match. Looked up from germline, CDR1 is SGHAT and CDR2 is FQNNGV. The CDR3 runs to 19 residues. The CDR3 region is CASSLDHMPGTSVHNEQFF. CDR3 DNA: TGTGCCAGCAGCTTAGATCACATGCCCGGGACTAGCGTTCACAATGAGCAGTTCTTC.

The V call is TRBV5-1, the J call TRBJ2-7, with D uncertain. Germline-derived CDR1 and CDR2 are SGHRS and YFSETQ. The ends were cut back, 0 bases at V and 0 bases at J, with 10 bases in the middle. This CDR3 spans 15 amino acids. Written as DNA, the CDR3 is TGCGCCAGCAGCTTGGATACAGCAACCTCCTACGAGCAGTACTTC. This codes for CASSLDTATSYEQYF.

This clonotype was detected only a few times. The chain employs TRBV7-9 and TRBJ2-7; TRBD1 might be the D (6 bases). V lost 8 bases, J lost 2 bases, and 19 bases lay in between. This CDR3 region has 15 residues. The germline V gene encodes CDR1 SEHNR and CDR2 FQNEAQ (reference sequence). The CDR3 loop is CASEPPEGGPYEQYF. The CDR3 coding sequence is TGTGCCAGCGAACCCCCGGAAGGGGGTCCCTACGAGCAGTACTTC.

The V call is TRBV9, the J call TRBJ2-1; TRBD2 aligns across 7 bases. The V gene's germline CDR1 is SGDLS and CDR2 YYNGEE. The CDR3 contains 15 residues. The trim removed 0 bases at V and 2 bases at J, leaving 2 bases unmatched. CDR3 in amino acids: CASSVGGLAYNEQFF. Here the CDR3 DNA reads TGTGCCAGCAGCGTAGGAGGACTAGCCTACAATGAGCAGTTCTTC.

This clonotype was seen only a few times. The rearrangement links TRBV6-2 or TRBV6-3 to TRBJ2-7, with 8 bases that match TRBD1. With V trimmed by 10 bases and J by 9 bases, 11 bases remained unmatched. CDR3 length: 12 residues. Germline-derived CDR1 and CDR2 are MNHEY and SVGEGT. CDR3 in DNA: TGTGCCACCGGACAGGGAGCCAGGAGGCAGTACTTC. As protein: CATGQGARRQYF.

This chain joins TRBV9 and TRBJ2-3; weak D call: TRBD2 (6 bases). Deletions cut 0 bases from V and 7 bases from J, with 9 bases between. Germline CDR1 is SGDLS and CDR2 is YYNGEE. The CDR3 consists of 13 residues. This CDR3 reads CASSVGGENTQYF. The CDR3 DNA reads TGTGCCAGCAGCGTAGGGGGGGAGAATACGCAGTATTTT. Based on the CDR3 plus reference TRBV9 and TRBJ2-3, the full variable domain is DSGVTQTPKHLITATGQRVTLRCSPRSGDLSVYWYQQSLDQGLQFLIQYYNGEERAKGNILERFSAQQFPDLHSELNLSSLELGDSALYFCASSVGGENTQYFGPGTRLTVL.

The CDR3 DNA sequence: TGTGCCAGCAGCTTACCCGGGGACTACGAGCAGTACTTC. Its protein is CASSLPGDYEQYF. V and J are TRBV7-9 and TRBJ2-7; possibly TRBD2 for D (5 bases). Germline lookup yields CDR1 SEHNR and CDR2 FQNEAQ (reference sequence). This CDR3 comprises 13 residues. Trimming took 2 bases from V and 3 from J, leaving 8 bases between them.

This clonotype was counted between two and nine times. The gene calls are TRBV11-2 and TRBJ2-4; D possibly corresponds to TRBD2 (6 bases). The germline V and J ends were trimmed by 1 base and 7 bases, with 17 bases remaining between them. The CDR3 has 16 amino acids. Per germline, CDR1 SGHAT and CDR2 FQNNGV. In DNA, the CDR3 is TGTGCCAGCAGCTTAGGAATGGCGGGGCCCTCGAACATTCAGTACTTC. It yields the protein CASSLGMAGPSNIQYF.

This clonotype occurred a few times. The chain links TRBV5-6 to TRBJ2-3; D ambiguous. The CDR3 spans 15 residues. CDR1 and CDR2 (germline): SGHDT, YYEEEE. With 2 bases removed from V and 5 bases from J, the gap between germline ends came to 15 bases. The CDR3 region is CASSFPTLLGDTQYF. The CDR3 DNA follows: TGTGCCAGCAGCTTTCCGACCCTCCTAGGAGATACGCAGTATTTT.

The genes are TRBV7-8 and TRBJ2-2, with 8 bases identical to TRBD2. V lost 2 bases, J lost 1 base, and 6 bases stayed unmatched. CDR3 length equals 17 residues. The germline V gene encodes CDR1 SGHVS and CDR2 FQNEAQ. CDR3 protein: CASSLLGLAGNTGELFF. CDR3 coding DNA: TGTGCCAGCAGCTTATTAGGGCTAGCGGGGAACACCGGGGAGCTGTTTTTT.

V gene TRBV6-1 combines with J gene TRBJ1-6; D call uncertain. V dropped 2 bases and J dropped 7 bases, with 12 bases sitting between them. The CDR3 has 15 amino acids. CDR1 is MNHNS, CDR2 SASEGT, per germline. The CDR3 DNA follows: TGTGCCAGCAGTGAATGGGCCAGCCTGAATTCACCCCTCCACTTT. Translated, it gives CASSEWASLNSPLHF.

V and J are TRBV12-3 or TRBV12-4 and TRBJ2-6; 9 bases align to TRBD1. The V and J ends lost 2 bases and 2 bases, in that order; junction bases with no gene match: 10. This CDR3 is 19 amino acids long. As DNA, the CDR3 is TGTGCCAGCAGTTTAACCCCGGGACAGGGCCCTCCTGGGGCCAACGTCCTGACTTTC. It yields the protein CASSLTPGQGPPGANVLTF.

CDR3 sequence: CASSYSGPGSFSYEQYF. The CDR3 region has the DNA TGTGCCAGCAGTTACTCGGGCCCGGGGAGCTTCTCCTACGAGCAGTACTTC. This chain joins TRBV6-5 and TRBJ2-7; D perhaps matches TRBD2 (5 bases). V was clipped by 0 bases and J by 0 bases, with 15 bases between them. There are 17 residues in the CDR3. The germline V gene encodes CDR1 MNHEY and CDR2 SVGAGI.

The chain uses TRBV11-2 and TRBJ1-1; possibly TRBD1 for D (5 bases). V gave up 1 base and J gave up 4 bases, with 13 bases separating them. The CDR3 is 15 residues long. CDR1 is SGHAT and CDR2 is FQNNGV in the germline V gene. CDR3 nucleotides: TGTGCCAGCAGCTTAGTGGTGGGGCCGACCACTGAAGCTTTCTTT. Encoded protein: CASSLVVGPTTEAFF. Full variable domain (rest looked up from reference TRBV11-2 and TRBJ1-1): EAGVAQSPRYKIIEKRQSVAFWCNPISGHATLYWYQQILGQGPKLLIQFQNNGVVDDSQLPKDRFSAERLKGVDSTLKIQPAKLEDSAVYLCASSLVVGPTTEAFFGQGTRLTVV.

The chain recombines TRBV12-5 with TRBJ1-4; the D is unclear. V was pared by 9 bases and J by 8 bases, with 13 bases between. CDR1 and CDR2 from the germline V gene are LGHNT and FRNRAP. The CDR3 has 12 amino acids. The CDR3 is CASRGVQEKLFF. The CDR3 region has the DNA TGTGCTAGCCGGGGAGTTCAGGAAAAACTGTTTTTT.

A few counts support this clonotype. The chain carries TRBV15 and TRBJ1-2; the match to TRBD1 covers 11 bases. The CDR3 consists of 14 residues. The trim removed 8 bases at V and 5 bases at J, leaving 7 bases unmatched. Looked up from germline, CDR1 is LNHNV and CDR2 is YYDKDF (reference sequence). The CDR3 DNA reads TGTGCCACCGAGGACAGGGGGCGAGAATATGGCTACACCTTC. Amino acid sequence: CATEDRGREYGYTF. The full variable domain, rest sourced from reference TRBV15 and TRBJ1-2, is DAMVIQNPRYQVTQFGKPVTLSCSQTLNHNVMYWYQQKSSQAPKLLFHYYDKDFNNEADTPDNFQSRRPNTSFCFLDIRSPGLGDTAMYLCATEDRGREYGYTFGSGTRLTVV.

This clonotype was picked up a small number of times. V gene TRBV27 combines with J gene TRBJ2-1; tentative D call: TRBD2 (7 bases). CDR1 is MNHEY, CDR2 SMNVEV, per germline (reference sequence). This CDR3 is 14 amino acids long. The germline V and J ends were trimmed by 6 bases and 7 bases, with 16 bases remaining between them. CDR3 sequence (DNA): TGTGCCAGCAGGGGGGCGGGGGAGCTGAATGAGCAGTTCTTC. Protein sequence: CASRGAGELNEQFF.

This clonotype was detected only a few times. The chain couples TRBV6-5 to TRBJ1-6; D might be TRBD1 (6 bases). Germline V gene data show CDR1 as MNHEY and CDR2 as SVGAGI. The ends were cut back, 6 bases at V and 8 bases at J, with 17 bases in the middle. The CDR3 spans 15 residues. In DNA form, the CDR3 reads TGTGCCAGCAGCCGCTTAACAGGGTCGGATTCACCCCTCCACTTT. Its translation is CASSRLTGSDSPLHF.

The rearrangement joins TRBV20-1 to TRBJ2-1; D not certain. The CDR3 runs 15 residues. The V and J ends lost 6 bases and 2 bases respectively, with 17 bases between them. Germline values: CDR1 DFQATT, CDR2 SNEGSKA (reference sequence). The CDR3 protein is CSARVVSVAYNEQFF. The CDR3 nucleotides read TGCAGTGCGCGAGTTGTAAGCGTGGCCTACAATGAGCAGTTCTTC.

In nucleotides, the CDR3 is TGTGCCAGCAGTAGGAACAGGGCCGATGGCTACACCTTC. It specifies CASSRNRADGYTF. This chain joins TRBV12-3 or TRBV12-4 and TRBJ1-2, with a weak D call TRBD1 (6 bases). Trimming removed 5 bases at V and 6 bases at J, with 13 bases between. CDR3 length: 13 residues.

This clonotype was seen more than once but under ten times. V is TRBV27 and J is TRBJ2-5; TRBD2 matches 7 bases. The germline CDR1 and CDR2 sequences are MNHEY and SMNVEV (reference sequence). This CDR3 comprises 15 residues. The J segment lost 8 bases and the V segment lost 5 bases, leaving 14 bases of the junction unmatched. The CDR3 here is CASSKVRGSAGTQYF. CDR3 in DNA: TGTGCCAGCAGTAAGGTGCGGGGGTCAGCCGGAACCCAGTACTTC.

This clonotype was counted many times. J is TRBJ2-7 and V is TRBV9; D is undetermined. Trimming pared 0 bases from V and 2 bases from J, leaving 9 bases between. The germline gives CDR1 SGDLS, CDR2 YYNGEE. The CDR3 sequence is 14 residues long. DNA of the CDR3: TGTGCCAGCAGCGTAGGTGGCGGAACCTACGAGCAGTACTTC. Protein product: CASSVGGGTYEQYF.

This clonotype showed up just a few times. V and J are TRBV7-8 and TRBJ2-7; D is tentatively TRBD1 or TRBD2 (5 bases each). The CDR3 sequence is 16 residues long. CDR1 is SGHVS, CDR2 FQNEAQ, per germline. V was shortened by 1 base and J by 5 bases, with 18 bases between the two germline ends. In nucleotides, the CDR3 is TGTGCCAGCAGCTTAGTAGGGCGTCAGGGAGCCCACGAGCAGTACTTC. Translating gives CASSLVGRQGAHEQYF.

The CDR3 is CASSFYRNDEQFF. CDR3 DNA: TGTGCCAGCAGTTTTTACAGGAATGATGAGCAGTTCTTC. V gene TRBV12-3 or TRBV12-4 combines with J gene TRBJ2-1; possible D gene TRBD1, 5 bases. Trimming shortened V by 3 bases and J by 8 bases, and 11 bases separated the two germline ends. This CDR3 spans 13 amino acids.

This clonotype was counted a few times. The chain couples TRBV7-3 to TRBJ2-5; TRBD2 agrees at 11 bases. After removal of 6 bases from V and 4 bases from J, the junction contained 10 bases not matched to a gene. Per the germline V gene, CDR1 is SGHTA and CDR2 is FQGTGA. The CDR3 extends over 16 amino acids. CDR3: CASSLQVAGGPETQYF. For the CDR3, the DNA is TGTGCCAGCAGTCTGCAGGTAGCGGGGGGGCCAGAGACCCAGTACTTC.

The chain combines TRBV10-3 with TRBJ2-7, with a tentative D call TRBD2 (6 bases). Trimming left V 6 bases short and J 0 bases short, with 9 bases between. From germline, CDR1 is ENHRY and CDR2 SYGVKD. This CDR3 spans 13 amino acids. This chain's CDR3 is CAIRDGGSYEQYF. DNA for the CDR3: TGTGCCATCAGGGACGGGGGCTCCTACGAGCAGTACTTC.

This clonotype appeared many times. V gene TRBV6-5 combines with J gene TRBJ1-2, with TRBD1 matching 8 bases. Germline V gene lookup returns CDR1 MNHEY and CDR2 SVGAGI. This CDR3 is built from 17 residues. Trimming cost V 0 bases and J 9 bases; bases outside gene matches: 15. For the CDR3, the DNA is TGTGCCAGCAGTTACTCGAGGTCGGGACAGGACCAGACGAGCTACACCTTC. Its translation: CASSYSRSGQDQTSYTF.